Sequencing of this TCR beta chain was carried out in a study of T cell responses to AZD1222 COVID-19 vaccine. At least ten counts were recorded for this clone. The V gene end was trimmed by 0 bases and the J gene end by 5 bases; junction bases not matched to a gene: 1. CDR1 and CDR2 from the germline V gene are MGHRA and YSYEKL. The CDR3 loop spans 15 amino acids. This table comes from immunoSEQ multiplex PCR, and its TCRdb copy is limited to in-frame clones, with some not included. The data contain 65,000 to 70,000 clones, roughly four fifths of them singletons. The sample consisted of peripheral blood, taken 28 days after the second AZD1222 dose. This sequence originates from an adult who received the AZD1222 COVID-19 vaccine. The chain is built from TRBV4-1 and TRBJ2-3, with 11 nucleotides matching TRBD2. The CDR3 nucleotides read TGCGCCAGCAGCCAAGATACTAGCGGGGGAGATACGCAGTATTTT. It yields the protein CASSQDTSGGDTQYF.